Below, 21 T cell receptor beta chains from the same sample are listed, as sequenced in a study of blood T cell repertoires in COVID-19. TCRdb keeps only in-frame clones here, not all; method: immunoSEQ multiplex PCR. Here the sample spans approximately 220,000 clones, roughly 85% being singletons. Sequencing was carried out using PBMCs or T cells enriched from blood (not recorded which). These receptors were obtained from a man between 35 and 55 years old who had recovered from COVID-19.

The chain recombines TRBV11-3 with TRBJ1-2; 7 bases are shared with TRBD1. Germline lookup yields CDR1 SGHNT and CDR2 YENEEA. The CDR3 contains 13 residues. The trim removed 5 bases at V and 9 bases at J, leaving 9 bases unmatched. CDR3 in amino acids: CASSLQGIRSYTF. DNA for the CDR3: TGTGCCAGCAGCCTACAGGGGATCCGTAGCTACACCTTC.

The table lists this clone with a few counts. The CDR3 coding sequence is TGTGCCAGCAGCTTGGAGGGGACTAGCGTCACCGGGGAGCTGTTTTTT. Protein: CASSLEGTSVTGELFF. This sequence joins TRBV5-4 and TRBJ2-2, with 10 positions matching TRBD2. J lost 4 bases, V lost 0 bases, and 3 bases had no gene match. The CDR3 runs to 16 residues. Germline V lookup: CDR1 SGHNT, CDR2 YYREEE (reference sequence).

The chain carries TRBV5-6 and TRBJ1-2; a possible D gene is TRBD1 (5 bases). The CDR3 is 13 amino acids. CDR1 is SGHDT and CDR2 is YYEEEE in the germline V gene. V was trimmed by 4 bases and J by 5 bases, leaving 12 bases between them. The DNA for the CDR3 is TGTGCCAGCAGCGACGACAGCTTTTATGGCTACACCTTC. Its protein is CASSDDSFYGYTF.

This clone has only a few counts. The chain links TRBV4-1 to TRBJ2-2; TRBD2 agrees at 9 bases. CDR3 size: 18 residues. Germline V gene data show CDR1 as MGHRA and CDR2 as YSYEKL. The trim removed 4 bases at V and 4 bases at J, leaving 13 bases unmatched. The CDR3 region is CASSLVVLAGSSTGELFF. CDR3 DNA sequence: TGCGCCAGCAGCCTTGTCGTGCTAGCGGGATCAAGCACCGGGGAGCTGTTTTTT.

The J gene is TRBJ1-6, the V gene TRBV5-6; 8 bases line up with TRBD1. This CDR3 spans 16 amino acids. Trimming took 2 bases from V and 4 from J; bases not matched to a gene: 5. Germline V CDR1 and CDR2: SGHDT, YYEEEE. This CDR3 reads CASSFPGQEYNSPLHF. The CDR3 DNA reads as TGTGCCAGCAGCTTCCCGGGACAGGAGTATAATTCACCCCTCCACTTT.

The genes are TRBV7-3 and TRBJ2-1, with TRBD2 matching over 8 bases. The germline V gene has CDR1 SGHTA and CDR2 FQGTGA. V was pared by 0 bases and J by 6 bases, with 4 bases of the junction left unmatched. The length of the CDR3 is 15 residues. DNA for the CDR3: TGTGCCAGCAGCTTAACAGCGGGAGCGCGCAATGAGCAGTTCTTC. Translated, it gives CASSLTAGARNEQFF.

The CDR3 sequence: CASSLTPREGNTIYF. The CDR3 coding sequence is TGTGCCAGCAGCTTAACGCCCAGGGAAGGAAACACCATATATTTT. The J gene is TRBJ1-3, the V gene TRBV7-2, with a weak D call TRBD1 (5 bases). The ends were cut back, 2 bases at V and 4 bases at J, with 12 bases in the middle. The CDR3 totals 15 residues. The germline V gene has CDR1 SGHTA and CDR2 FQGNSA.

J is TRBJ2-2 and V is TRBV7-9; 10 positions agree with TRBD1. The CDR3 has 18 amino acids. J was trimmed by 1 base and V by 3 bases; bases with no gene match: 8. Germline CDR1 is SEHNR and CDR2 is FQNEAQ (reference sequence). The CDR3 is CASSFKDRGKWNTGELFF. Written as DNA, the CDR3 is TGTGCCAGCAGCTTCAAGGACAGGGGGAAGTGGAACACCGGGGAGCTGTTTTTT.

This clone appeared a single time. The CDR3 DNA follows: TGCGCCAGCAGCATTTTGCGAACAGGACGGCAGGTTAACTATGGCTACACCTTC. As protein: CASSILRTGRQVNYGYTF. This sequence joins TRBV5-1 and TRBJ1-2, with D possibly matching TRBD1 (5 bases). This CDR3 contains 18 residues. Trimming stripped 4 bases from V and 1 base from J, with 23 bases between. Germline values: CDR1 SGHRS, CDR2 YFSETQ.

The chain links TRBV15 to TRBJ2-1; weak D call: TRBD2 (5 bases). CDR3 length: 15 residues. The germline V gene has CDR1 LNHNV and CDR2 YYDKDF (reference sequence). V was trimmed by 4 bases and J by 7 bases, leaving 17 bases between them. For the CDR3, the DNA is TGTGCCACCAGCAAGTCTGAGCGGCTAGGGAATGAGCAGTTCTTC. It codes for CATSKSERLGNEQFF.

The chain combines TRBV6-2 or TRBV6-3 with TRBJ2-1; D is undetermined. Looked up from germline, CDR1 is MNHEY and CDR2 is SVGEGT. V shed 1 base and J shed 0 bases, with 13 bases lying between them. This CDR3 region has 17 residues. The CDR3 DNA reads TGTGCCAGCAGTTACTACCTTGTTTTTAGCTCCTACAATGAGCAGTTCTTC. It yields the protein CASSYYLVFSSYNEQFF.

The chain has TRBV7-8 and TRBJ2-1; 9 positions match TRBD2. Germline CDR1 reads SGHVS; CDR2 reads FQNEAQ. The CDR3 consists of 16 residues. V dropped 1 base and J dropped 7; count of bases not matched to a gene: 8. This CDR3 is CASSLGASGNINEQFF. The CDR3 DNA reads as TGTGCCAGCAGCTTAGGGGCTAGCGGGAATATAAATGAGCAGTTCTTC. The full variable domain, its missing parts supplied by reference TRBV7-8 and TRBJ2-1, is GAGVSQSPRYKVAKRGQDVALRCDPISGHVSLFWYQQALGQGPEFLTYFQNEAQLDKSGLPSDRFFAERPEGSVSTLKIQRTQQEDSAVYLCASSLGASGNINEQFFGPGTRLTVL.

The chain joins TRBV6-9 to TRBJ2-7; tentatively, D is TRBD2 (6 bases). V was pared by 3 bases and J by 2 bases, with 11 bases between. Germline V gene sequence: CDR1 MNHGY, CDR2 SVAAGI. CDR3 length: 14 residues. This chain's CDR3 is CASSYGSVTYEQYF. CDR3 coding DNA: TGTGCCAGCAGTTACGGGAGTGTAACCTACGAGCAGTACTTC.

The chain uses TRBV3-1 (or the pseudogene TRBV3-2) and TRBJ1-1, with D uncertain. Germline loops: CDR1 LGHDT, CDR2 YNNKEL (reference sequence). CDR3 length equals 11 residues. V lost 3 bases, J lost 7 bases, and 6 bases lay in between. CDR3 nucleotide sequence: TGTGCCAGCAGCCACCGGGATGAAGCTTTCTTT. This sequence encodes CASSHRDEAFF.

This chain connects TRBV11-2 to TRBJ2-2; D is uncertain. The CDR3 loop spans 13 amino acids. V dropped 5 bases and J dropped 3 bases, with 7 bases sitting between them. Germline values: CDR1 SGHAT, CDR2 FQNNGV. The CDR3 DNA sequence: TGTGCCAGCAGCGTCCCTCACACCGGGGAGCTGTTTTTT. This codes for CASSVPHTGELFF.

The rearrangement joins TRBV28 to TRBJ2-3; 10 bases align to TRBD2. CDR1 is MDHEN and CDR2 is SYDVKM in the germline V gene. The V segment lost 2 bases and the J segment 12 bases; nucleotides outside the gene matches: 5. This CDR3 comprises 13 residues. CDR3 region: CASSLGLAGVQYF. The CDR3 DNA reads TGTGCCAGCAGTTTAGGGCTAGCGGGGGTCCAGTATTTT.

The chain has TRBV11-2 and TRBJ2-7; 7 bases map to TRBD1. V was clipped by 5 bases and J by 2 bases; unmatched bases: 6. Germline lookup yields CDR1 SGHAT and CDR2 FQNNGV. The CDR3 runs 14 residues. CDR3 sequence reads: CASSQGDSTYEQYF. The CDR3 DNA follows: TGTGCCAGCAGCCAAGGGGACAGTACCTACGAGCAGTACTTC.

The CDR3 DNA reads TGTGCCAGCAGTTACTCCGGCTACAATGAGCAGTTCTTC. This gives the protein CASSYSGYNEQFF. This rearrangement joins TRBV6-2 or TRBV6-3 to TRBJ2-1; D call uncertain. The length of the CDR3 is 13 residues. Trimming cost V 0 bases and J 3 bases, with 3 bases left between them. Germline CDR1 and CDR2: MNHEY and SVGEGT.

This sequence joins TRBV5-1 and TRBJ2-7; 7 bases fit TRBD2. The germline V gene has CDR1 SGHRS and CDR2 YFSETQ. V lost 1 base to trimming and J lost 1 base; unmatched junction nucleotides: 5. CDR3 length: 15 amino acids. CDR3 residues: CASSLRPSGSYEQYF. The DNA for the CDR3 is TGCGCCAGCAGCTTGAGGCCTAGCGGATCCTACGAGCAGTACTTC.

The rearrangement links TRBV6-5 to TRBJ1-1; D may be TRBD1 (6 bases). The CDR3 consists of 13 residues. Germline values: CDR1 MNHEY, CDR2 SVGAGI. With 6 bases removed from V and 5 bases from J, the gap between germline ends came to 13 bases. The CDR3 loop reads CASSDRRRTEAFF. The CDR3 DNA reads TGTGCCAGCAGCGACAGGAGACGAACTGAAGCTTTCTTT.

The V gene is TRBV18, the J gene TRBJ1-1; D unresolved. The CDR3 sequence is 14 residues long. V gave up 3 bases and J gave up 0 bases, with 8 bases separating them. CDR1 KGHSH and CDR2 LQKENI come from the germline V gene. CDR3 DNA sequence: TGTGCCAGCTCACCCGTATACATGAACACTGAAGCTTTCTTT. This encodes CASSPVYMNTEAFF.